The 14 T cell receptor beta chains presented below share a single source sample, sequenced in a study of blood T cell repertoires in COVID-19. Sequencing was performed with immunoSEQ multiplex PCR; in TCRdb, only in-frame clones are kept and a portion is missing. The table has fewer than 85,000 clones, roughly 78% seen once. Sequenced: peripheral blood. The receptors were gathered from a man in his sixties with active or convalescent COVID-19.

The chain links TRBV6-2 or TRBV6-3 to TRBJ1-3; unclear D gene. Germline V gene data show CDR1 as MNHEY and CDR2 as SVGEGT. CDR3 length: 14 residues. The ends were cut back, 5 bases at V and 0 bases at J, with 8 bases in the middle. For the CDR3, the DNA is TGTGCCAGCAGTCCGGGGTCCTCTGGAAACACCATATATTTT. It codes for CASSPGSSGNTIYF.

This clone was recorded a few times. The chain recombines TRBV5-4 with TRBJ1-2, with no clear D. Germline V lookup: CDR1 SGHNT, CDR2 YYREEE (reference sequence). V lost 0 bases and J lost 2, with 8 bases in between. The CDR3 contains 14 residues. CDR3 sequence: CASSLVRGNYGYTF. As DNA, the CDR3 is TGTGCCAGCAGCTTGGTCCGAGGGAACTATGGCTACACCTTC.

This clone was counted only a few times. The rearrangement links TRBV7-6 to TRBJ2-7, with a possible D match to TRBD2 (5 bases). Trimming took off 4 bases at V and 7 bases at J, with 14 bases between the two ends. The germline V gene encodes CDR1 SGHVS and CDR2 FNYEAQ. There are 13 residues in the CDR3. The chain's CDR3 is CASSSYVSGEQYF. The CDR3 bases are TGTGCCAGCAGCTCCTACGTTTCGGGGGAGCAGTACTTC.

The chain links TRBV3-1 (or the pseudogene TRBV3-2) to TRBJ1-1; D uncertain. Per the germline V gene, CDR1 is LGHDT and CDR2 is YNNKEL (reference sequence). The CDR3 extends over 14 amino acids. The germline V and J ends were trimmed by 0 bases and 1 base, with 6 bases remaining between them. The CDR3 nucleotides are TGTGCCAGCAGCCAAGAGTGGCAGAACACTGAAGCTTTCTTT. Translating gives CASSQEWQNTEAFF.

Within the sample, this clone is medium-sized. CDR3 sequence reads: CASSHGVSYEQYF. The CDR3 nucleotides read TGCGCCAGCAGCCACGGGGTCTCCTACGAGCAGTACTTC. The rearrangement links TRBV4-1 to TRBJ2-7; a possible D gene is TRBD2 (5 bases). V was clipped by 3 bases and J by 0 bases, with 6 bases between them. The CDR3 is made up of 13 amino acids. Germline values: CDR1 MGHRA, CDR2 YSYEKL.

The V and J genes are TRBV6-2 or TRBV6-3 and TRBJ1-2; TRBD1 might be the D (5 bases). V lost 2 bases to trimming and J lost 6 bases, with 10 bases between them. Germline CDR1 MNHEY, CDR2 SVGEGT. There are 13 residues in the CDR3. DNA for the CDR3: TGTGCCAGCAGTTACACGGGACTGGATGGCTACACCTTC. Its protein product is CASSYTGLDGYTF.

This chain joins TRBV5-8 and TRBJ2-5; 8 nucleotides agree with TRBD1. Germline trimming cut 7 bases from V and 4 bases from J; bases unmatched to any gene: 12. Germline lookup yields CDR1 SGHTS and CDR2 YDEGEE. CDR3 size: 15 residues. The CDR3 region is CASGPPLQGGETQYF. CDR3 bases: TGTGCCAGCGGCCCTCCACTACAGGGGGGAGAGACCCAGTACTTC.

The chain uses TRBV5-4 and TRBJ1-5; D unclear. Trimming removed 0 bases at V and 1 base at J, with 8 bases between. The germline V gene encodes CDR1 SGHNT and CDR2 YYREEE (reference sequence). The CDR3 runs to 15 residues. Here the CDR3 DNA reads TGTGCCAGCAGCTTGGAACCTATGAGCAATCAGCCCCAGCATTTT. It codes for CASSLEPMSNQPQHF.

This clone rates as medium-sized. The chain has TRBV10-3 and TRBJ2-7; D is possibly TRBD1 (5 bases). V shed 4 bases and J shed 5 bases, with 12 bases lying between them. CDR3 size: 13 residues. Germline assignment: CDR1 ENHRY and CDR2 SYGVKD. The CDR3: CAISVQDRNEQYF. In DNA form, the CDR3 reads TGTGCCATCAGTGTACAGGATCGGAACGAGCAGTACTTC.

The rearrangement links TRBV5-4 to TRBJ2-7; the match to TRBD2 covers 8 bases. V lost 0 bases, J lost 3 bases, and 2 bases stayed unmatched. Germline values: CDR1 SGHNT, CDR2 YYREEE (reference sequence). The CDR3 runs 14 residues. Here the CDR3 reads CASSLASGGYEQYF. CDR3 in DNA: TGTGCCAGCAGCTTGGCCAGCGGGGGCTACGAGCAGTACTTC.

The chain uses TRBV10-3 and TRBJ2-3; D perhaps matches TRBD2 (6 bases). CDR3 length: 14 amino acids. The germline CDR1 and CDR2 sequences are ENHRY and SYGVKD. The ends were cut back, 8 bases at V and 3 bases at J, with 15 bases in the middle. The CDR3 nucleotides are TGTGCCATCGCGGGGTCCCAGGAAACAGATACGCAGTATTTT. Protein: CAIAGSQETDTQYF.

CDR3 sequence: CASSIGRGGATKNIQYF. The CDR3 region has the DNA TGTGCCAGTAGTATAGGAAGAGGGGGAGCAACCAAAAACATTCAGTACTTC. The chain is built from TRBV19 and TRBJ2-4; maybe TRBD1 (6 bases). The V gene lost 1 base and the J gene lost 2 bases, with 15 bases spanning the gap. CDR3 length: 17 residues. Per germline, CDR1 LNHDA and CDR2 SQIVND (reference sequence).

The chain combines TRBV3-1 (or the pseudogene TRBV3-2) with TRBJ1-6; the D gene is possibly TRBD1 (5 bases). The V gene lost 3 bases and the J gene lost 10 bases, with 16 bases spanning the gap. CDR1 is LGHDT and CDR2 is YNNKEL in the germline V gene (reference sequence). The CDR3 length is 15 residues. CDR3 DNA sequence: TGTGCCAGCAGCCATCCACCGGGGGGAGGGTCACCCCTCCACTTT. Translation: CASSHPPGGGSPLHF.

The chain employs TRBV5-4 and TRBJ1-2; D gene unclear. V was cut by 3 bases and J by 2 bases, with 11 bases left in between. CDR1 and CDR2 from the germline V gene are SGHNT and YYREEE (reference sequence). CDR3 length: 14 amino acids. Here the CDR3 reads CASSYEAENYGYTF. The CDR3 DNA is TGTGCCAGCAGCTACGAGGCCGAGAACTATGGCTACACCTTC. Looking up the rest from reference TRBV5-4 and TRBJ1-2 gives the full variable domain: ETGVTQSPTHLIKTRGQQVTLRCSSQSGHNTVSWYQQALGQGPQFIFQYYREEENGRGNFPPRFSGLQFPNYSSELNVNALELDDSALYLCASSYEAENYGYTFGSGTRLTVV.